The entry below gives a single TCR beta chain sequence along with its context. The data were obtained in a study of shared T cell receptors in the human thymus. Here immunoSEQ multiplex PCR was the method, and the copy in TCRdb shows in-frame clones only, minus some. The sample holds 700,000 to 750,000 clones, 75% to 90% seen once. V was trimmed by 1 base and J by 1 base, leaving 11 bases between them. Looked up from germline, CDR1 is SGHDN and CDR2 is FVKESK. The CDR3 runs to 15 residues. These data also formed part of another study, on human thymus T cells. That study adds: Obtained as resections during corrective heart surgery, the thymus tissue was then studied. Overlap was high between thymic repertoires from unrelated individuals, as reported in related research.

The genes are TRBV14 and TRBJ2-7, with D maybe TRBD1 (5 bases). Sequencing was performed on thymocytes. This clonotype originated in a girl less than two years old with a congenital heart defect. The chain's CDR3 is CASSQVGAGSYEQYF. The DNA for the CDR3 is TGTGCCAGCAGCCAAGTAGGGGCTGGGTCCTACGAGCAGTACTTC. Looking up the rest from reference TRBV14 and TRBJ2-7 gives the full variable domain: EAGVTQFPSHSVIEKGQTVTLRCDPISGHDNLYWYRRVMGKEIKFLLHFVKESKQDESGMPNNRFLAERTGGTYSTLKVQPAELEDSGVYFCASSQVGAGSYEQYFGPGTRLTVT.